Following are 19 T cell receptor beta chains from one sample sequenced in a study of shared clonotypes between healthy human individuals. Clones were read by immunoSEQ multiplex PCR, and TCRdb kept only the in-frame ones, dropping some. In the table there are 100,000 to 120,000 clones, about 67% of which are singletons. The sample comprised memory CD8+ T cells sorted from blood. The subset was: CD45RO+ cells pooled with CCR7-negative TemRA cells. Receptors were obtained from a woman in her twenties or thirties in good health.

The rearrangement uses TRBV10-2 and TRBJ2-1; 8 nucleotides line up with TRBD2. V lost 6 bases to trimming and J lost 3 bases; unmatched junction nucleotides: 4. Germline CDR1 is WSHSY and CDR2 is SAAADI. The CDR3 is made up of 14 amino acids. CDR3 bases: TGCGCCAGCAGCTTGACTAGCGACTACAATGAGCAGTTCTTC. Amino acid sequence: CASSLTSDYNEQFF.

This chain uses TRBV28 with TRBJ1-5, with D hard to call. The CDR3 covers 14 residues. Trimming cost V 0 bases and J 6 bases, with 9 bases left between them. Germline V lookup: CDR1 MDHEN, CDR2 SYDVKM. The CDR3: CASSLWLDSQPQHF. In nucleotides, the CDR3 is TGTGCCAGCAGTTTATGGTTGGATAGTCAGCCCCAGCATTTT.

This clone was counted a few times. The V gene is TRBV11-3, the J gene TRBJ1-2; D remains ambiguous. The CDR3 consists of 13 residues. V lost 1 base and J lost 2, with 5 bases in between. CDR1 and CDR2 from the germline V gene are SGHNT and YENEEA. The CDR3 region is CASSLADNYGYTF. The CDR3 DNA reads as TGTGCCAGCAGCTTAGCCGACAACTATGGCTACACCTTC.

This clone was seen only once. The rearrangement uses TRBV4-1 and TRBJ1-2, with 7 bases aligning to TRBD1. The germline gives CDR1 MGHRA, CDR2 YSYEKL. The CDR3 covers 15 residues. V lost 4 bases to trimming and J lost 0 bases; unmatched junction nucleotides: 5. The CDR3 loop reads CASSPTGTANYGYTF. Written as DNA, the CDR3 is TGCGCCAGCAGCCCTACCGGGACAGCTAACTATGGCTACACCTTC.

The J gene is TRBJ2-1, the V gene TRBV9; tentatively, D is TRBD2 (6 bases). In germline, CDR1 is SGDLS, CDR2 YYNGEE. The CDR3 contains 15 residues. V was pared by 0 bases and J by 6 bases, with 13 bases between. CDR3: CASSVAWGVPNEQFF. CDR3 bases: TGTGCCAGCAGCGTAGCTTGGGGGGTACCCAATGAGCAGTTCTTC.

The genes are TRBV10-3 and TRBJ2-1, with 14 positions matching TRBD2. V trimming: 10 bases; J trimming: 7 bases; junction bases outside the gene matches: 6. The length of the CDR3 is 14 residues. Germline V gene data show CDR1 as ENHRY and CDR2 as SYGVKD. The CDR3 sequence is CATKGLAGVNEQFF. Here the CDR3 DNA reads TGTGCCACCAAGGGACTAGCGGGAGTAAATGAGCAGTTCTTC.

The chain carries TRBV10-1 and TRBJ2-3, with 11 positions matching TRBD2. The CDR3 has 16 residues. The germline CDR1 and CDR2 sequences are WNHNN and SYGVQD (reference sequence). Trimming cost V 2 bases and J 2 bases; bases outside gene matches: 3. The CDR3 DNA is TGCGCCAGCAGTGAGAGTAGCGGGAGGGCCACAGATACGCAGTATTTT. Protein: CASSESSGRATDTQYF.

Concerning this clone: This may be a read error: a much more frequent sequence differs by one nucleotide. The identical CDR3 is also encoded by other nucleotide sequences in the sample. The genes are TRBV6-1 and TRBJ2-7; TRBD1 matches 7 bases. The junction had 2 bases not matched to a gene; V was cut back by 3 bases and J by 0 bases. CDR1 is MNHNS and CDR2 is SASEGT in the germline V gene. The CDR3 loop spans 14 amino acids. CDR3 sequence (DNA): TGTGCCAGCAGTGAGGGGGACAGCTCCTACGAGCAGTACTTC. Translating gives CASSEGDSSYEQYF.

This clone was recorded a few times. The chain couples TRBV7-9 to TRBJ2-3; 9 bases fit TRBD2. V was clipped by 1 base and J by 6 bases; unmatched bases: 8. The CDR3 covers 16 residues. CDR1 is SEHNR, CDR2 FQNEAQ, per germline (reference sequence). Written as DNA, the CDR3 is TGTGCCAGCAGCTTAGGCCAGGGACTAGCCTTTGATACGCAGTATTTT. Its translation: CASSLGQGLAFDTQYF.

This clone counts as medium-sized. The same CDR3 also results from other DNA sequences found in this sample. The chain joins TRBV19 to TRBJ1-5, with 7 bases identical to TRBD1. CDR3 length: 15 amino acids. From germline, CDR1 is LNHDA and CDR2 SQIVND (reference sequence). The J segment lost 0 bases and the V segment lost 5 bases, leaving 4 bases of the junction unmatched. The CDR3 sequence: CASSVWDSSNQPQHF. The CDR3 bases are TGTGCCAGTAGTGTCTGGGACAGTAGCAATCAGCCCCAGCATTTT.

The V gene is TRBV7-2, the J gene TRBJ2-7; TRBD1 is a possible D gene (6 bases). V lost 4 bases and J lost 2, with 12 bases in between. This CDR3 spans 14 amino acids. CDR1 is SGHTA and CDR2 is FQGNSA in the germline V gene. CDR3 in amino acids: CASSWTVRPYEQYF. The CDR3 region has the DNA TGTGCCAGCAGCTGGACAGTTCGCCCCTACGAGCAGTACTTC.

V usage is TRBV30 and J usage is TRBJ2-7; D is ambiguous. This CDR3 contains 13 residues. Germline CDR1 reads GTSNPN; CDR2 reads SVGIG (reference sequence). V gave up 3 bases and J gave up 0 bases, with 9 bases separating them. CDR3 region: CAWSSGNSYEQYF. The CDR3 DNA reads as TGTGCCTGGAGCTCGGGCAACTCCTACGAGCAGTACTTC.

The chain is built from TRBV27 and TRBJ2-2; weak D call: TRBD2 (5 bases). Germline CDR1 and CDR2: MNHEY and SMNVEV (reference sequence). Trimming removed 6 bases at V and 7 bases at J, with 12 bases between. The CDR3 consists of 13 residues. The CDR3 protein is CASSWGVGGELFF. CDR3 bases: TGTGCCAGCAGCTGGGGAGTCGGCGGGGAGCTGTTTTTT.

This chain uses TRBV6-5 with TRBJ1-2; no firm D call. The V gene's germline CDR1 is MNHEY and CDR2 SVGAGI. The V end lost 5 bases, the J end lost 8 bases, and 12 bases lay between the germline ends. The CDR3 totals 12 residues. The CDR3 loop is CASSRTGGGYTF. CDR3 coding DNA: TGTGCCAGCAGTCGGACCGGAGGGGGCTACACCTTC.

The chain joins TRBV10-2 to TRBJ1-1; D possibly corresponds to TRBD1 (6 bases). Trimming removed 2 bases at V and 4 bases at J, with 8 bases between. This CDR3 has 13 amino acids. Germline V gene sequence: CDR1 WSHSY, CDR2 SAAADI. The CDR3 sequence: CASSETGLTEAFF. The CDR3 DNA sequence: TGCGCCAGCAGTGAGACAGGGCTCACTGAAGCTTTCTTT.

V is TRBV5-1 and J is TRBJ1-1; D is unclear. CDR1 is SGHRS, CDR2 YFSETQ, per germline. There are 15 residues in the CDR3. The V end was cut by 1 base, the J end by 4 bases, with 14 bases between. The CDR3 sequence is CASSLKGTEGTEAFF. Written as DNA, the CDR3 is TGCGCCAGCAGCTTGAAAGGCACGGAAGGCACTGAAGCTTTCTTT.

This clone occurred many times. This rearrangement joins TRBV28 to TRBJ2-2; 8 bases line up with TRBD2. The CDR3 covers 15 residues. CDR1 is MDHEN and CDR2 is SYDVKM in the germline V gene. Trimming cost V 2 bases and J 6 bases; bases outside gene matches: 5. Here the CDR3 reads CASSLSGSEAGELFF. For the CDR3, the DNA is TGTGCCAGCAGTTTAAGCGGGAGTGAGGCCGGGGAGCTGTTTTTT.

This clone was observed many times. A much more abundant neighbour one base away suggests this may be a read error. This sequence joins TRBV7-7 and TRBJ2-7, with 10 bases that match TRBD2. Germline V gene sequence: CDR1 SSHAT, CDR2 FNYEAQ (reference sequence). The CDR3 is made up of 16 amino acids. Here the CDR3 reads CASSQGLAVSSYEQYF. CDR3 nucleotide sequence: TGCGCCAGCAGCCAAGGACTAGCGGTTTCATCCTACGAGCAGTACTTC.

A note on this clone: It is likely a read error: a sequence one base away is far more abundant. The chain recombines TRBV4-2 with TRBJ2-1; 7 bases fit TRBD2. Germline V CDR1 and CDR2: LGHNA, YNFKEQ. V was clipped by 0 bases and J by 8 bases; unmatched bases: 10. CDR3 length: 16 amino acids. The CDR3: CASSQDFGRYGYEQFF. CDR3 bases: TGTGCCAGCAGCCAAGATTTCGGGAGGTACGGATATGAGCAGTTCTTC.